This TCR beta chain is from a study of blood T cell repertoires in COVID-19. Study as a whole: Both acute and convalescent COVID-19 samples were obtained from the United States, Italy and Spain. The analysed material was cDNA or gDNA that came from T cells, B-cell-depleted T cells, or PBMCs.

This CDR3 comprises 12 residues. With 2 bases removed from V and 9 bases from J, the gap between germline ends came to 10 bases. Per the original methods: How many nucleated cells were present was estimated from reference gene primer amplification. This table comes from immunoSEQ multiplex PCR, and its TCRdb copy is limited to in-frame clones, with some not included. From that table come the V and J calls and clone size; the DNA was used to work out D and trimming. In the table there are some 21,000 clones, 80% to 90% of which are singletons. The V and J genes are TRBV12-3 or TRBV12-4 and TRBJ1-1; D remains ambiguous. The material sequenced was peripheral blood. The clonotype comes from an elderly woman with active or convalescent COVID-19. The CDR3 spells CASSLRGSQAFF. The CDR3 DNA follows: TGTGCCAGCAGTTTAAGAGGGTCCCAAGCTTTCTTT.